The sequence of this T cell receptor (beta chain) was determined in a study of T cells in tuberculosis. Study at large: Within 7 days of starting treatment, or before, PBMC were stored. The study's findings and limits: GMM-specific TCRs were nearer to active tuberculosis alpha repertoires, suggesting expansion.

The assay was immunoSEQ multiplex PCR, and TCRdb's table has in-frame clones only and misses some. The data show under 35,000 clones, around 90% seen once. This CDR3 comprises 17 residues. V was cut by 1 base and J by 0 bases, with 14 bases left in between. Germline values: CDR1 SGHTA, CDR2 FQGNSA. Worth noting for this clone: Its antigen is unidentified.

Described time point: new active TB diagnosis, blood taken before or within 7 days of starting treatment. Included patients were adults of at least 18, HIV-seronegative, South African. On average approximately 100,000 T cells per donor were immunosequenced. The sequence came from an adult with tuberculosis. Some clones in this sample may be carry-over from other donors' samples. The chain couples TRBV7-2 to TRBJ2-3; D unresolved. The input for sequencing was PBMCs, taken at tuberculosis diagnosis. This chain's CDR3 is CASSLGALLRSTDTQYF. The CDR3 nucleotides read TGTGCCAGCAGCTTAGGAGCCCTCTTGCGGAGCACAGATACGCAGTATTTT. Based on the CDR3 plus reference TRBV7-2 and TRBJ2-3, the full variable domain is GAGVSQSPSNKVTEKGKDVELRCDPISGHTALYWYRQSLGQGLEFLIYFQGNSAPDKSGLPSDRFSAERTGGSVSTLTIQRTQQEDSAVYLCASSLGALLRSTDTQYFGPGTRLTVL.